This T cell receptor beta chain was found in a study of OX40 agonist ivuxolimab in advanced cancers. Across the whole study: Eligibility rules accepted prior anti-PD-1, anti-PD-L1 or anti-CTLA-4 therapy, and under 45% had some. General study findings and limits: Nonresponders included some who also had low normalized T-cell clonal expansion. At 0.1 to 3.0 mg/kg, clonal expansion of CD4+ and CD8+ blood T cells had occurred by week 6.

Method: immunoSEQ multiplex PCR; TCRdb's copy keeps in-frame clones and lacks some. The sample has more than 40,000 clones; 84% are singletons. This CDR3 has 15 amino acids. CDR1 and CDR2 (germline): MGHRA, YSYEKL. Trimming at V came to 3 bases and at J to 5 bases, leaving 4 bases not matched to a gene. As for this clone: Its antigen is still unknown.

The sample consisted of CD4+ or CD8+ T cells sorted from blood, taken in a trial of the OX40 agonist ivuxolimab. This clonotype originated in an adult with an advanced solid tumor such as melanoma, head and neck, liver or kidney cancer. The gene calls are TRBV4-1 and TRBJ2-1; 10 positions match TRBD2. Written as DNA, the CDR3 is TGCGCCAGCAGCCACCCGGGACTAGCGAACAATGAGCAGTTCTTC. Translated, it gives CASSHPGLANNEQFF.